This TCR beta chain was recovered during a study of CD8 T cells in ankylosing spondylitis. Trimming pared 1 base from V and 9 bases from J, leaving 18 bases between. Germline values: CDR1 SGHNT, CDR2 YENEEA. The CDR3 runs to 15 residues. Study observations and caveats: Clones linked to disease, bearing a CD8+ phenotype, were relatively rare in peripheral blood. Reported data indicate significant enrichment of disease-linked clones within matched ankylosing spondylitis synovial fluid. Blood of patients with ankylosing spondylitis appeared to be characterized by a TCR beta motif of several highly homologous variants. Before this, some motif variants had been reported in reactive arthritis synovial fluid and blood.

This clonotype was found a few times. No antigen is known for it. TCR beta libraries were made by quantitative 5'-RACE with molecular barcodes. TCRdb reanalysed the 5' RACE reads using MiXCR and keeps one entry per CDR3 protein. Among under 850,000 distinct CDR3 sequences, 15% to 20% were seen once, and the ten largest hold 15% to 20%. The V and J genes are TRBV11-3 and TRBJ2-5; D remains ambiguous. The sample was blood, either unsorted or a sorted T cell fraction (not recorded which). The sequence was obtained from a male donor with ankylosing spondylitis. The CDR3 DNA follows: TGTGCCAGCAGCTTAGCTCTCGGAACTAATCCATCCCAGTACTTC. It is translated as CASSLALGTNPSQYF.